Given below is one T cell receptor beta chain in context. The sample belongs to a study of blood T cell repertoires in COVID-19. Study details: Collection of acute and convalescent COVID-19 samples took place in the United States, Italy and Spain. The analysed material was cDNA or gDNA that came from T cells, B-cell-depleted T cells, or PBMCs.

The CDR3 consists of 15 residues. Trimming removed 2 bases at V and 4 bases at J, with 15 bases between. Germline V gene sequence: CDR1 SSHAT, CDR2 FNYEAQ (reference sequence). As handled by the study authors: Reference gene primer amplification gave nucleated cell count estimates. Sequencing used immunoSEQ multiplex PCR; TCRdb keeps in-frame clones, though not all of them. V, J and clone size reflect that table, while D and trimming were determined from the DNA. In the table there are about 47,000 clones, roughly 91% of which are singletons. Sequenced input: peripheral blood. This receptor was taken from a man aged 80 or over with active or convalescent COVID-19. This chain joins TRBV7-7 and TRBJ2-7; D might be TRBD2 (6 bases). The CDR3 is CASSLIGGEGYEQYF. The CDR3 nucleotides are TGTGCCAGCAGCTTAATCGGCGGGGAAGGGTACGAGCAGTACTTC.